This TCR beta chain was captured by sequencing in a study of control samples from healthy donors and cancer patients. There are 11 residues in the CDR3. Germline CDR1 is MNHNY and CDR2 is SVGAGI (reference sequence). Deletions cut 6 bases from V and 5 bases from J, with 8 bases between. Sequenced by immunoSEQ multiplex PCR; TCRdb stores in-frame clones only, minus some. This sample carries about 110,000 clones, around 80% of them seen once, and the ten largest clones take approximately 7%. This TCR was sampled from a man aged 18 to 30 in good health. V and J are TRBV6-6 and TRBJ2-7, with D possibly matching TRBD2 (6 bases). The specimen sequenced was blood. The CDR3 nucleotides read TGTGCCAGCAGCGGGAGAGACGAGCAGTACTTC. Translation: CASSGRDEQYF.